The clone carrying this T cell receptor (beta chain) was seen at least ten times. Its specificity is unknown. Trimming left V 4 bases short and J 3 bases short, with 7 bases between. There are 13 residues in the CDR3. This entry belongs to a study of regulatory T cells in long-lasting Graves disease. According to the study, TCR beta libraries were built with iRepertoire HTBI primers and CDR3-region Arm-PCR. Original analysis: Samples jointly harbored about 63 TRBV and some 13 TRBJ segments. One entry per CDR3 protein, called by TCRdb with MiXCR from the multiplex PCR reads. V and J calls and clone size were set by TCRdb, not the authors. This table has roughly 500,000 distinct CDR3 sequences, roughly 13% appearing once. Whole-study results and caveats: Persistent disease samples used TRBV28, TRBJ1-2 and TRBJ2-5 preferentially.

Time point given: newly diagnosed GD, antithyroid drugs for less than 3 months. PBMCs provided the RNA from which the TCR library was made. These sequences were also reported in another study, on T cells in Graves' hyperthyroidism and ophthalmopathy.

The chain employs TRBV12-3 or TRBV12-4 and TRBJ1-3; unclear D gene. This sequence originates from a man aged 30-40 years with Graves disease. This sample comprised peripheral blood mononuclear cells (PBMCs), obtained at new diagnosis, from a patient treated with antithyroid drugs. The CDR3, as DNA: TGTGCCAGCAGTTACATCGGTGGAAACACCATATATTTT. This encodes CASSYIGGNTIYF.